This T cell receptor (beta chain) stems from a study of beta chain features in type 1 diabetes. Isolated RNA was reverse transcribed in full, so expressed TCRB transcripts were sequenced. The repertoire was sequenced with immunoSEQ multiplex PCR; TCRdb's copy has only in-frame clones and lacks some. The sample holds 240,000 or so clones; about 71% are singletons and the top ten take around 0.057%. Trimming stripped 0 bases from V and 6 bases from J, with 11 bases between. This CDR3 has 13 amino acids. Germline V gives CDR1 GTSNPN, CDR2 SVGIG (reference sequence). This sequence was found in a young man in good health. The sample was naive CD4+ T cells from blood. The J gene is TRBJ1-1, the V gene TRBV30; D is perhaps TRBD1 (5 bases). The CDR3, as DNA: TGTGCCTGGAGTGTTCAGGGTAAGGCTGAAGCTTTCTTT. Translating it yields CAWSVQGKAEAFF.